The text below deals with one T cell receptor beta chain. The antigen remains undetermined. These data belong to a study of blood T cells in healthy people across ages. Study results and caveats: Donors of long life had a larger count of naive CD4+ cells and greater diversity than aged donors.

The CDR3 totals 14 residues. Germline loops: CDR1 SGHVS, CDR2 FQNEAQ. V lost 5 bases, J lost 2 bases, and 13 bases lay in between. The second PCR ran roughly 6 to 11 cycles with a sample-barcoded 5' primer and J-beta primers. TCRdb passed the 5' RACE reads through MiXCR, listing each CDR3 protein once. In the table there are some 560,000 distinct CDR3 sequences, roughly a quarter of which are singletons. These records were also assigned to another study, of T cells of mothers and their children. That work adds: Every microgram of extracted RNA entered cDNA synthesis, around 1.6 ug per 15 ul.

V usage is TRBV7-8 and J usage is TRBJ2-7; D is ambiguous. Sequenced input: blood. The sequence was obtained from a boy aged 2 to 10 in good health. The CDR3 sequence is CASSIGGLTYEQYF. The CDR3 coding sequence is TGTGCCAGCAGCATAGGTGGGCTTACCTACGAGCAGTACTTC.